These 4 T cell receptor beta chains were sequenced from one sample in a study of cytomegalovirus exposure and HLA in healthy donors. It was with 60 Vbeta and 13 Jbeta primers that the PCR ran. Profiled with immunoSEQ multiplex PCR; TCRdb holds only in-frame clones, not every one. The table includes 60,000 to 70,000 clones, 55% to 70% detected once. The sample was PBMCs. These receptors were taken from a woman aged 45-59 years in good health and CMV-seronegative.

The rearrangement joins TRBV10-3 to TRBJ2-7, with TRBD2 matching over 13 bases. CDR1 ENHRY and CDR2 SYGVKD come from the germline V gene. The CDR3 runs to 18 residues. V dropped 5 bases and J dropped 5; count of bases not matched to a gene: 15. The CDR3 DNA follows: TGTGCCATCAGTAACCCGGGACTAGCGGGACTACTCCTCCACGAGCAGTACTTC. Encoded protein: CAISNPGLAGLLLHEQYF.

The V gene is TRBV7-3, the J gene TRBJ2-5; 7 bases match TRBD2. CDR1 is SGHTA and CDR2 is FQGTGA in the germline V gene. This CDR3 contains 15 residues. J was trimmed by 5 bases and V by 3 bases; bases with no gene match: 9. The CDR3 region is CASSFSGGPFETQYF. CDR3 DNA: TGTGCCAGCAGCTTCTCGGGAGGCCCGTTCGAGACCCAGTACTTC.

CDR3 in amino acids: CASSVLPGQGGVGYGYTF. The CDR3 bases are TGTGCCAGCAGTGTATTACCGGGACAGGGGGGAGTAGGCTATGGCTACACCTTC. The chain couples TRBV2 to TRBJ1-2; 11 positions match TRBD1. Trimming took 4 bases from V and 4 from J; bases not matched to a gene: 14. This CDR3 has 18 amino acids. Germline values: CDR1 SNHLY, CDR2 FYNNEI.

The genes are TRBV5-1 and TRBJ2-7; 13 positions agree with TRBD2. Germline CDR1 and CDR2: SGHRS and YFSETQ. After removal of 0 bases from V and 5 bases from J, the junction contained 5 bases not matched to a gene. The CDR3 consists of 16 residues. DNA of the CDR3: TGCGCCAGCAGCTTGGGGGGACTAGCGGGACTCAACGAGCAGTACTTC. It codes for CASSLGGLAGLNEQYF.